The clone carrying this TCR beta chain was seen just once. Antigen: not known. Profiling relied on immunoSEQ multiplex PCR, and the TCRdb table lists in-frame clones only, not all of them. The sample has roughly 200,000 clones; about three quarters are singletons. This record comes from a study of cytotoxic CD8 clonotypes in ibrutinib-treated CLL. Study-wide results and limits: Clonality went up at the time of ibrutinib response, stayed stable in sustained remission, and later dropped back toward its baseline level at progression.

The germline V gene has CDR1 SGHAT and CDR2 FQNNGV. V shed 1 base and J shed 7 bases, with 5 bases lying between them. The CDR3 totals 11 residues. Sample: PBMCs, taken after 12 months of ibrutinib treatment. The V gene is TRBV11-2, the J gene TRBJ2-7, with D hard to call. This sequence was found in a human donor with chronic lymphocytic leukemia. CDR3: CASSLVGEQYF. The DNA for the CDR3 is TGTGCCAGCAGCTTAGTAGGGGAGCAGTACTTC. The full variable domain, completed using reference TRBV11-2 and TRBJ2-7, is EAGVAQSPRYKIIEKRQSVAFWCNPISGHATLYWYQQILGQGPKLLIQFQNNGVVDDSQLPKDRFSAERLKGVDSTLKIQPAKLEDSAVYLCASSLVGEQYFGPGTRLTVT.